The clone carrying this TCR beta chain showed up many times. Antigen unknown. TCRdb itself ran the 5' RACE reads through MiXCR, one entry per CDR3 protein. The data hold 30,000 to 45,000 distinct CDR3 sequences, with 11% observed a single time. The source of the sample is a study of CD8 T cells in ankylosing spondylitis. Study-wide results and limits: Reports of some motif variants in reactive arthritis synovial fluid and blood predate this one.

Germline CDR1 SNHLY, CDR2 FYNNEI. The CDR3 sequence is 13 residues long. Between the trimmed V and J ends, which lost 6 bases and 8 bases, there was a span of 16 bases. The sample comprised synovial fluid, either unsorted or a sorted T cell fraction (not recorded which). This sequence was found in a male donor with ankylosing spondylitis. The chain is built from TRBV2 and TRBJ1-2, with TRBD1 as a possible D gene (5 bases). CDR3 DNA: TGTGCCAGCAGCCAGACAGTGTGGGGAGGCTACACCTTC. Residues: CASSQTVWGGYTF.